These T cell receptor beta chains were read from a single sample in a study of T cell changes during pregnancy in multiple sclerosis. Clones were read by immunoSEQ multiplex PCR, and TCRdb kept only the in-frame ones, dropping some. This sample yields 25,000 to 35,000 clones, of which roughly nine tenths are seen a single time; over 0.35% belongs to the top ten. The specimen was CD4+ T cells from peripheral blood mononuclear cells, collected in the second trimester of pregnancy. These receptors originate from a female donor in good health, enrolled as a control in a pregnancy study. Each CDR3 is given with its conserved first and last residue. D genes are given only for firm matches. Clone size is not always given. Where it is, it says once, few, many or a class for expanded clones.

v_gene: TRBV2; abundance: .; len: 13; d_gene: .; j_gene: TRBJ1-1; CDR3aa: CASGPGGNTEAFF; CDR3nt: TGTGCCAGCGGCCCCGGGGGGAACACTGAAGCTTTCTTT
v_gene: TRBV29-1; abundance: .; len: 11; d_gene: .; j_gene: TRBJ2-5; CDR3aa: CSRQFGETQYF; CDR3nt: TGCAGCCGACAGTTCGGAGAGACCCAGTACTTC
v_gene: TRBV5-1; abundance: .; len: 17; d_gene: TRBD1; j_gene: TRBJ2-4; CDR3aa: CASSYNDRELAKNIQYF; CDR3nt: TGCGCCAGCAGCTATAATGACAGGGAACTAGCCAAAAACATTCAGTACTTC
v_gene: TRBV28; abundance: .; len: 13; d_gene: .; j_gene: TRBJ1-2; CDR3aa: CASTLGGAWGYTF; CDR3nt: TGTGCCAGCACCTTGGGGGGGGCATGGGGCTACACCTTC
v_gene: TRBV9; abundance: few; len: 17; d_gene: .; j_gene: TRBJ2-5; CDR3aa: CASSVESRAYEKETQYF; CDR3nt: TGTGCCAGCAGCGTAGAGTCCAGGGCCTATGAAAAAGAGACCCAGTACTTC
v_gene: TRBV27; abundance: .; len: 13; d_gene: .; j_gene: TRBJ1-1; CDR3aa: CASSFGRDTEAFF; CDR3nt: TGTGCCAGCAGTTTTGGGAGGGACACTGAAGCTTTCTTT
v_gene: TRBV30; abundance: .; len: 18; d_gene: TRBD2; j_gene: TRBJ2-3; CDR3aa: CAWSVPAGGPRNTDTQYF; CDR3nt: TGTGCCTGGAGTGTACCAGCGGGAGGGCCGAGGAACACAGATACGCAGTATTTT
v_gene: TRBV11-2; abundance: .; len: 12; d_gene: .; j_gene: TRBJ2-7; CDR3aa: CASSLMRSRGDF; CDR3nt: TGTGCCAGCAGCTTAATGAGATCGCGCGGGGACTTC
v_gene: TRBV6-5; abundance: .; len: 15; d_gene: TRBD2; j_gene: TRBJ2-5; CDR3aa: CASSYSAGVLETQYF; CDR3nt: TGTGCCAGCAGTTACTCCGCGGGAGTGCTAGAGACCCAGTACTTC
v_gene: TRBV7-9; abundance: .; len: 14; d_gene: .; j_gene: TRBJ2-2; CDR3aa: CASSPPYGTGELFF; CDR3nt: TGTGCCAGCAGCCCCCCTTACGGCACCGGGGAGCTGTTTTTT
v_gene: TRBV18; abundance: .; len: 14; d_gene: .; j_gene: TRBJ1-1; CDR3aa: CASSAQGGNTEAFF; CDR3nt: TGTGCCAGCTCAGCGCAGGGAGGGAACACTGAAGCTTTCTTT